This T cell receptor (beta chain) was retrieved from a study of blood T cell repertoires in COVID-19. This CDR3 spans 15 amino acids. Germline CDR1 SNHLY, CDR2 FYNNEI. V was shortened by 8 bases and J by 0 bases, with 14 bases between the two germline ends. The count of this clone is one. Clones were read by immunoSEQ multiplex PCR, and TCRdb kept only the in-frame ones, dropping some. The repertoire holds a few hundred thousand clones, with 75% to 90% as singletons. This receptor was identified in a woman in her forties or fifties who had recovered from COVID-19. The sample comprised PBMCs or T cells enriched from blood (not recorded which). The chain joins TRBV2 to TRBJ1-3, with a tentative D call TRBD1 (5 bases). The CDR3 nucleotides are TGTGCCAGCGCAGAGCAGGGAAGCTCTGGAAACACCATATATTTT. Translated: CASAEQGSSGNTIYF. The entire variable domain, with the rest obtained from reference TRBV2 and TRBJ1-3, is as follows: EPEVTQTPSHQVTQMGQEVILRCVPISNHLYFYWYRQILGQKVEFLVSFYNNEISEKSEIFDDQFSVERPDGSNFTLKIRSTKLEDSAMYFCASAEQGSSGNTIYFGEGSWLTVV.